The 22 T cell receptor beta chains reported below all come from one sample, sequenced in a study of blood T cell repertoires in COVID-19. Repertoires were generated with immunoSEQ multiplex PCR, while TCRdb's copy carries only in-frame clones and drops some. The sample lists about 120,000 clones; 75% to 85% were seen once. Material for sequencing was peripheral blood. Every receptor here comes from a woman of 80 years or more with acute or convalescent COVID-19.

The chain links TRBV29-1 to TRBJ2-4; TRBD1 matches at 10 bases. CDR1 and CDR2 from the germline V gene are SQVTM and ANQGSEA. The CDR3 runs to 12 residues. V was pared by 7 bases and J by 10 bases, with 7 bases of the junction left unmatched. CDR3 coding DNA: TGCAGCGCCAGGGACAGGGGCGGGATTCAGTACTTC. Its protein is CSARDRGGIQYF.

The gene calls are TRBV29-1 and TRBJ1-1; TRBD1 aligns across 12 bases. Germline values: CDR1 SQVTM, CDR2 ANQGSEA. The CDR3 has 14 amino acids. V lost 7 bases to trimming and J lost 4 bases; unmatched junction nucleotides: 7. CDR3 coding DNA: TGCAGCGGTGGGACAGGGGGCTTGGGCACTGAAGCTTTCTTT. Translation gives CSGGTGGLGTEAFF.

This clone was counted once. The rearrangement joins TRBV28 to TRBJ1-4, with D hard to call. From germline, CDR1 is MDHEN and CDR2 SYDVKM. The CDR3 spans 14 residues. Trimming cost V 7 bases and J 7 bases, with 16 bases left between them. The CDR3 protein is CASTRILRAEKLFF. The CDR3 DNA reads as TGTGCCAGCACCCGTATATTGAGGGCTGAAAAACTGTTTTTT.

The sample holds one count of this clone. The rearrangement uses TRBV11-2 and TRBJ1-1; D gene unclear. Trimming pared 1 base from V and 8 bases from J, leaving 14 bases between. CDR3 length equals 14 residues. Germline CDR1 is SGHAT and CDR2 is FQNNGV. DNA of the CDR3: TGTGCCAGCAGCTTAGGTGTGGCGGGGATAGAAGCTTTCTTT. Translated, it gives CASSLGVAGIEAFF. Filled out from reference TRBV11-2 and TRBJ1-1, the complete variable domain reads EAGVAQSPRYKIIEKRQSVAFWCNPISGHATLYWYQQILGQGPKLLIQFQNNGVVDDSQLPKDRFSAERLKGVDSTLKIQPAKLEDSAVYLCASSLGVAGIEAFFGQGTRLTVV.

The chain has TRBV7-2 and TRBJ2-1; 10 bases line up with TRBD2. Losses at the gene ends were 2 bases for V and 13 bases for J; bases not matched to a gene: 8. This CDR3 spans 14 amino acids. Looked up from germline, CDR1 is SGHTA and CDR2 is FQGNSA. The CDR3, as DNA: TGTGCCAGCAGCTTAAGGCTAGCGGGAGTCACACAGTTCTTC. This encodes CASSLRLAGVTQFF.

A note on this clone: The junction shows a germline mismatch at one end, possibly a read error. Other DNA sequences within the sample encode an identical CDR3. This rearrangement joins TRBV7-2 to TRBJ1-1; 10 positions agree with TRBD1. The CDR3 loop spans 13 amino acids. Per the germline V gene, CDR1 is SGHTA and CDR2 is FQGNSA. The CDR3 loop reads CASSFGQGGEAFF. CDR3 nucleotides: TGTGCCAGCAGCTTTGGACAGGGGGGTGAAGCCTTCTTT.

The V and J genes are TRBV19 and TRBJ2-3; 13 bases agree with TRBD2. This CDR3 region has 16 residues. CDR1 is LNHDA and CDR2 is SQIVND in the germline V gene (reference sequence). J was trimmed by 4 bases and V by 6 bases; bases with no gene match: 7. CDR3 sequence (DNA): TGTGCCAGTAGGTCTGGGACTAGCGGGATCCCAGATACGCAGTATTTT. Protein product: CASRSGTSGIPDTQYF.

The CDR3 protein is CASSIDPQGQQPQHF. DNA of the CDR3: TGTGCCAGTAGTATAGATCCTCAGGGGCAGCAGCCCCAGCATTTT. This chain uses TRBV19 with TRBJ1-5; D may be TRBD1 (6 bases). V dropped 0 bases and J dropped 7 bases, with 13 bases sitting between them. The CDR3 spans 15 residues. Germline CDR1 and CDR2: LNHDA and SQIVND (reference sequence).

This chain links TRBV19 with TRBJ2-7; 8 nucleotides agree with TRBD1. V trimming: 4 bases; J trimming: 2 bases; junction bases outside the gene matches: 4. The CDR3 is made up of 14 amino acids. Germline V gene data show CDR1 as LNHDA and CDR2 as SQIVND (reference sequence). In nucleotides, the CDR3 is TGTGCCAGTAGTAAACAGGGGGTGGCCTACGAGCAGTACTTC. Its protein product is CASSKQGVAYEQYF. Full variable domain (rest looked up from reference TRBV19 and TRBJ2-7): DGGITQSPKYLFRKEGQNVTLSCEQNLNHDAMYWYRQDPGQGLRLIYYSQIVNDFQKGDIAEGYSVSREKKESFPLTVTSAQKNPTAFYLCASSKQGVAYEQYFGPGTRLTVT.

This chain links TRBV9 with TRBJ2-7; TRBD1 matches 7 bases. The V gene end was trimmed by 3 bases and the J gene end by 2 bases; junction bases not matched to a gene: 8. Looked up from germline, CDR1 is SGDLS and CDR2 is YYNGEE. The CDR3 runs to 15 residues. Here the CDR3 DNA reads TGTGCCAGCAGCGCAGGGACAGCTAGTGCCTACGAGCAGTACTTC. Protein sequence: CASSAGTASAYEQYF.

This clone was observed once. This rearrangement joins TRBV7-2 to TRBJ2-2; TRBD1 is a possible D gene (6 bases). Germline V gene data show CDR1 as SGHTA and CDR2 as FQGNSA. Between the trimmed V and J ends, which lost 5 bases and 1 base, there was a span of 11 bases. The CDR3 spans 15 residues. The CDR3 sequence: CASSPKTGNTGELFF. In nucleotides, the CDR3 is TGTGCCAGCAGCCCGAAGACAGGGAACACCGGGGAGCTGTTTTTT.

The CDR3 reads CASSDRDGRGFAFF. The CDR3 DNA sequence: TGTGCCAGCAGTGACCGTGACGGCCGGGGGTTTGCTTTCTTT. The chain joins TRBV25-1 to TRBJ1-1, with D possibly being TRBD1 (5 bases). Germline V gene sequence: CDR1 MGHDK, CDR2 SYGVNS. The length of the CDR3 is 14 residues. V was trimmed by 3 bases and J by 11 bases, leaving 19 bases between them. The complete variable domain, with remaining parts taken from reference TRBV25-1 and TRBJ1-1, reads EADIYQTPRYLVIGTGKKITLECSQTMGHDKMYWYQQDPGMELHLIHYSYGVNSTEKGDLSSESTVSRIRTEHFPLTLESARPSHTSQYLCASSDRDGRGFAFFGQGTRLTVV.

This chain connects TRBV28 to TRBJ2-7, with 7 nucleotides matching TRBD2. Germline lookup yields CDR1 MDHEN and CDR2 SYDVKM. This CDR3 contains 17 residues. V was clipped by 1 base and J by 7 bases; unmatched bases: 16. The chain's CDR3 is CASSLLRLRAGTREQYF. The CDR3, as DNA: TGTGCCAGCAGTTTATTACGACTAAGAGCGGGGACTCGTGAGCAGTACTTC.

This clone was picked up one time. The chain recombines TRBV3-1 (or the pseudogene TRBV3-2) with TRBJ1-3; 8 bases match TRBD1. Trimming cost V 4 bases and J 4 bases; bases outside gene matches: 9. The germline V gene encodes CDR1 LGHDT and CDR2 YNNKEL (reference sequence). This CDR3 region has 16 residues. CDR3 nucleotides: TGTGCCAGCAGCCCCAGACAGGGGAAGGGGGGAAACACCATATATTTT. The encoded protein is CASSPRQGKGGNTIYF.

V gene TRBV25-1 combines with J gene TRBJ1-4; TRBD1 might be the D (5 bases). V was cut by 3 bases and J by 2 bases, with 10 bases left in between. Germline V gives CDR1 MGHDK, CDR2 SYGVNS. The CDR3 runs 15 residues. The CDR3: CASSDWGRTNEKLFF. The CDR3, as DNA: TGTGCCAGCAGTGATTGGGGGAGGACTAATGAAAAACTGTTTTTT.

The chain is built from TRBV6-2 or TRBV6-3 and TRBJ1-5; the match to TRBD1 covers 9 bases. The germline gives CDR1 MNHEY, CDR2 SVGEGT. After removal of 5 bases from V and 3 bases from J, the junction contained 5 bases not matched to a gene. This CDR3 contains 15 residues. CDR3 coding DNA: TGTGCCAGCAGTAGGGGGACAGGGAACAATCAGCCCCAGCATTTT. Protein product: CASSRGTGNNQPQHF.

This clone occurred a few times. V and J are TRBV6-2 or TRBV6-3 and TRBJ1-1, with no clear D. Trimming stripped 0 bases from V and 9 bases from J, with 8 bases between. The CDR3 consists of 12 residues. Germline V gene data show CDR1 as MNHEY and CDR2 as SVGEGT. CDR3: CASSYSMRKAFF. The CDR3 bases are TGTGCCAGCAGTTACTCGATGAGGAAAGCTTTCTTT.

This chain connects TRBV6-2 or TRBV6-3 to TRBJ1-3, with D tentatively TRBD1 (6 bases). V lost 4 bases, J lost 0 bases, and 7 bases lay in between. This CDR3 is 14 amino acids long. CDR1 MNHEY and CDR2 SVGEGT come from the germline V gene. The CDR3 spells CASSLQGSGNTIYF. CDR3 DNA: TGTGCCAGCAGTTTACAGGGCTCTGGAAACACCATATATTTT.

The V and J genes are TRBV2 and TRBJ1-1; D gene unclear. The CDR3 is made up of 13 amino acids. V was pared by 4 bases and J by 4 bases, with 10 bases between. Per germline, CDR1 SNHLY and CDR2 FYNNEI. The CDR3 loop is CASSGSRGTEAFF. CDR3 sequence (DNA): TGTGCCAGCAGTGGGTCTCGGGGCACTGAAGCTTTCTTT.

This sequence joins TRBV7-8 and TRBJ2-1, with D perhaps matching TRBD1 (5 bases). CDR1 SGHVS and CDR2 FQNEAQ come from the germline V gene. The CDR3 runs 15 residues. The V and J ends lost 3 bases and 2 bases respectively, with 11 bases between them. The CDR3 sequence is CASSFGRVTYNEQFF. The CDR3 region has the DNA TGTGCCAGCAGCTTCGGCAGGGTCACCTACAATGAGCAGTTCTTC.

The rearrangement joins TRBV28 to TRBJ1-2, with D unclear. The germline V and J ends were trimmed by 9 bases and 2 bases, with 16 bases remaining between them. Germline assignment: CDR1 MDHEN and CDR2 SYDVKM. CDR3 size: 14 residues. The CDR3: CASARPSENYGYTF. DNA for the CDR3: TGTGCCAGTGCTCGCCCCTCTGAGAACTATGGCTACACCTTC.

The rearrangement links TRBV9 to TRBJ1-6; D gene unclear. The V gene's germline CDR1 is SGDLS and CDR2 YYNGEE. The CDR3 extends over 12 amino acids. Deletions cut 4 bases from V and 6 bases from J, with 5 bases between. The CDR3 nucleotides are TGTGCCAGCAGCCCGAGTAATTCACCCCTCCACTTT. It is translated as CASSPSNSPLHF.